One sample yielded the 10 T cell receptor beta chains listed below, sequenced in a study of CD8 T cells in ankylosing spondylitis. A single record per CDR3 protein comes from TCRdb applying MiXCR to the 5' RACE reads. The data hold some 270,000 distinct CDR3 sequences, with roughly 32% observed a single time. The sequenced sample consisted of blood, either unsorted or a sorted T cell fraction (not recorded which). These receptors all come from a male donor with ankylosing spondylitis or in good health (not recorded which).

This chain joins TRBV6-1 and TRBJ1-1; TRBD1 matches 9 bases. The CDR3 runs to 15 residues. CDR1 and CDR2 from the germline V gene are MNHNS and SASEGT. The V and J ends lost 5 bases and 2 bases, in that order; junction bases with no gene match: 6. CDR3 sequence (DNA): TGTGCCAGCAGTCCACGGGACAGGGTAAACACTGAAGCTTTCTTT. Translated: CASSPRDRVNTEAFF.

This chain joins TRBV28 and TRBJ1-1; TRBD1 matches 7 bases. CDR1 and CDR2 from the germline V gene are MDHEN and SYDVKM. V was pared by 2 bases and J by 1 base, with 4 bases of the junction left unmatched. The CDR3 sequence is 15 residues long. In nucleotides, the CDR3 is TGTGCCAGCAGTTTAGGGGGACAGTCGAACACTGAAGCTTTCTTT. It translates to CASSLGGQSNTEAFF. Variable domain in full (rest from reference TRBV28 and TRBJ1-1): DVKVTQSSRYLVKRTGEKVFLECVQDMDHENMFWYRQDPGLGLRLIYFSYDVKMKEKGDIPEGYSVSREKKERFSLILESASTNQTSMYLCASSLGGQSNTEAFFGQGTRLTVV.

This clonotype has more than one count but fewer than ten. The chain couples TRBV20-1 to TRBJ1-2, with a tentative D call TRBD1 (6 bases). V lost 7 bases to trimming and J lost 4 bases, with 13 bases between them. Germline CDR1 DFQATT, CDR2 SNEGSKA (reference sequence). The CDR3 extends over 12 amino acids. The CDR3 protein is CSGHQGTYGYTF. CDR3 sequence (DNA): TGCAGTGGGCACCAGGGGACCTATGGCTACACCTTC.

This clonotype occurred once. Mismatch with germline at one junction end may stem from a read error. V is TRBV7-7 and J is TRBJ2-3; D might be TRBD2 (6 bases). This CDR3 region has 17 residues. The germline gives CDR1 SSHAT, CDR2 FNYEAQ (reference sequence). The DNA for the CDR3 is TGTGCTAGCAGCTTAGGTCTGCCGGGGGAGATGCCAGATACGCAGTATTTT. Translation gives CASSLGLPGEMPDTQYF.

The chain is built from TRBV6-5 and TRBJ2-7, with TRBD1 identical over 10 bases. Germline lookup yields CDR1 MNHEY and CDR2 SVGAGI. The CDR3 is 15 amino acids. V shed 2 bases, J shed 0 bases, and the junction held 1 base outside the gene matches. CDR3 loop: CASSYRTGGSYEQYF. CDR3 in DNA: TGTGCCAGCAGTTACCGGACAGGGGGCTCCTACGAGCAGTACTTC.

The chain uses TRBV20-1 and TRBJ2-5, with 9 bases that match TRBD1. CDR1 is DFQATT, CDR2 SNEGSKA, per germline (reference sequence). The CDR3 extends over 14 amino acids. V dropped 5 bases and J dropped 5; count of bases not matched to a gene: 9. The CDR3 nucleotides are TGCAGTGCTTGGTCGGAACAGGGGGCTGAGACCCAGTACTTC. It encodes CSAWSEQGAETQYF.

This clonotype was found a few times. The rearrangement uses TRBV6-5 and TRBJ2-1; 10 bases line up with TRBD2. The CDR3 loop spans 15 amino acids. Germline CDR1 and CDR2: MNHEY and SVGAGI. V trimming: 0 bases; J trimming: 9 bases; junction bases outside the gene matches: 5. DNA for the CDR3: TGTGCCAGCAGTTACTCGCCAGCGGGGGGGCGTGAGCAGTTCTTC. This codes for CASSYSPAGGREQFF.

This chain joins TRBV30 and TRBJ2-7, with D possibly TRBD1 on 6 matching bases. The CDR3 has 14 residues. Trimming left V 1 base short and J 6 bases short, with 16 bases between. Germline-derived CDR1 and CDR2 are GTSNPN and SVGIG (reference sequence). CDR3 region: CAWSDSPGVGEQYF. The DNA for the CDR3 is TGTGCCTGGAGTGACTCCCCAGGGGTTGGCGAGCAGTACTTC. The entire variable domain, with the rest obtained from reference TRBV30 and TRBJ2-7, is as follows: SQTIHQWPATLVQPVGSPLSLECTVEGTSNPNLYWYRQAAGRGLQLLFYSVGIGQISSEVPQNLSASRPQDRQFILSSKKLLLSDSGFYLCAWSDSPGVGEQYFGPGTRLTVT.

The chain joins TRBV5-1 to TRBJ2-5; 9 bases agree with TRBD1. Germline values: CDR1 SGHRS, CDR2 YFSETQ. This CDR3 contains 15 residues. Trimming at V came to 4 bases and at J to 4 bases, leaving 8 bases not matched to a gene. CDR3 bases: TGCGCCAGCAGCCCAAGGACAGGGGCGGGAGAGACCCAGTACTTC. It encodes CASSPRTGAGETQYF.

The chain has TRBV4-2 and TRBJ2-5, with TRBD2 as a possible D gene (5 bases). The length of the CDR3 is 14 residues. V gave up 0 bases and J gave up 9 bases, with 14 bases separating them. Germline assignment: CDR1 LGHNA and CDR2 YNFKEQ. CDR3 protein: CASSQDLDYRAQYF. The CDR3 region has the DNA TGTGCCAGCAGCCAAGATCTTGACTACCGGGCCCAGTACTTC.